The next 17 T cell receptor beta chains were all read from a single sample in a study of T-cell reconstitution after alpha-beta-depleted transplantation in children. It was with unique molecular identifiers that the TCRbeta library was prepared. TCRdb processed the PCR reads anew with MiXCR; each CDR3 protein has one entry. The table lists 250,000 to 400,000 distinct CDR3 sequences, about a quarter of them singletons. Sequenced here: PBMCs, mostly from graft donor cells, sampled 180 days after TCRalphabeta/CD19-depleted stem cell transplant. The receptor set was obtained from a male patient younger than 18 who had a stem cell transplant for acute lymphoblastic leukemia, so the T cells may come from the graft donor.

This clonotype was detected ten times or more. The chain links TRBV4-2 to TRBJ1-1; D is ambiguous. The germline CDR1 and CDR2 sequences are LGHNA and YNFKEQ. V was trimmed by 4 bases and J by 2 bases, leaving 8 bases between them. This CDR3 comprises 13 residues. CDR3 in DNA: TGTGCCAGCAGCCCCCACGATAACACTGAAGCTTTCTTT. It specifies CASSPHDNTEAFF.

The CDR3, as DNA: TGCAGCCTCGGGGGGGTGCTGCAAGAGACCCAGTACTTC. Translating gives CSLGGVLQETQYF. V and J are TRBV29-1 and TRBJ2-5, with 8 positions matching TRBD2. The CDR3 runs 13 residues. Per germline, CDR1 SQVTM and CDR2 ANQGSEA. The V and J ends lost 8 bases and 2 bases, in that order; junction bases with no gene match: 7.

In regard to this clonotype: At one end the junction does not follow the germline gene, possibly because of a read error. The chain has TRBV20-1 and TRBJ2-3; 12 nucleotides agree with TRBD2. The germline V gene has CDR1 DFQATT and CDR2 SNEGSKA (reference sequence). The CDR3 is made up of 18 amino acids. CDR3 sequence reads: CCARGLAGFPPSTDTQYF. CDR3 nucleotides: TGCTGTGCTAGAGGACTAGCGGGATTCCCCCCTAGCACAGATACGCAGTATTTT.

The chain employs TRBV27 and TRBJ1-2, with 9 bases that match TRBD1. Germline loops: CDR1 MNHEY, CDR2 SMNVEV (reference sequence). The CDR3 totals 16 residues. With V trimmed by 5 bases and J by 2 bases, 9 bases remained unmatched. In nucleotides, the CDR3 is TGTGCCAGCAGTCCCACCCGACAGGGGGTAAACTATGGCTACACCTTC. This codes for CASSPTRQGVNYGYTF.

The chain employs TRBV4-1 and TRBJ2-5; 9 bases map to TRBD2. The CDR3 is 17 residues long. V gave up 1 base and J gave up 1 base; unmatched junction bases: 7. Germline assignment: CDR1 MGHRA and CDR2 YSYEKL. The CDR3 reads CASSQGSIAGAQETQYF. The CDR3 DNA follows: TGCGCCAGCAGCCAAGGGTCGATAGCGGGAGCCCAAGAGACCCAGTACTTC.

This clonotype was recorded a few times. V gene TRBV11-2 combines with J gene TRBJ2-2; D unclear. The CDR3 consists of 11 residues. Trimming took off 3 bases at V and 6 bases at J, with 2 bases between the two ends. Germline CDR1 SGHAT, CDR2 FQNNGV. The chain's CDR3 is CASSFAGELFF. CDR3 DNA: TGTGCCAGCAGCTTCGCCGGGGAGCTGTTTTTT.

About this clonotype itself: A read error may be the cause here, since a much bigger clone is one base away. This CDR3 is missing its conserved last phenylalanine or tryptophan, likely due to a read error. This sequence joins TRBV9 and TRBJ2-1; TRBD1 is a possible D gene (6 bases). V gave up 0 bases and J gave up 7 bases, with 17 bases separating them. This CDR3 spans 16 amino acids. CDR1 and CDR2 from the germline V gene are SGDLS and YYNGEE. CDR3 residues: CASSVVGHRVGNEQFL. In nucleotides, the CDR3 is TGTGCCAGCAGCGTAGTGGGGCACAGGGTGGGGAATGAGCAGTTCTTA.

V is TRBV10-3 and J is TRBJ2-1; 7 bases line up with TRBD2. Trimming took 6 bases from V and 6 from J; bases not matched to a gene: 5. The CDR3 has 13 amino acids. Germline-derived CDR1 and CDR2 are ENHRY and SYGVKD. In nucleotides, the CDR3 is TGTGCCATCAGCCGGTGGGAGGGCAATGAGCAGTTCTTC. It encodes CAISRWEGNEQFF.

The chain has TRBV6-5 and TRBJ1-1; D may be TRBD1 (5 bases). Trimming removed 2 bases from V and 5 bases from J, with 12 bases in between. The CDR3 loop spans 14 amino acids. CDR1 is MNHEY, CDR2 SVGAGI, per germline. The CDR3 bases are TGTGCCAGCAGTTACGGGGCCCGGGGAACTGAAGCTTTCTTT. Its protein is CASSYGARGTEAFF.

In this sample, this clonotype turned up a few times. The CDR3 region is CASSLKGLAGVNNEQFF. The CDR3 coding sequence is TGTGCCAGCAGCTTAAAGGGGCTAGCGGGAGTCAACAATGAGCAGTTCTTC. This sequence joins TRBV7-9 and TRBJ2-1; TRBD2 aligns across 10 bases. CDR1 and CDR2 (germline): SEHNR, FQNEAQ (reference sequence). CDR3 length: 17 residues. With 2 bases clipped from V and 5 bases from J, the junction kept 9 bases outside the gene matches.

Only a few counts were recorded for this clonotype. The chain recombines TRBV5-6 with TRBJ1-3; possibly TRBD1 for D (6 bases). The V gene lost 4 bases and the J gene lost 7 bases, with 15 bases spanning the gap. This CDR3 contains 14 residues. Germline V gene sequence: CDR1 SGHDT, CDR2 YYEEEE. This chain's CDR3 is CASSLTGLRNTIYF. DNA of the CDR3: TGTGCCAGCAGCCTCACAGGGCTGAGGAACACCATATATTTT.

This clonotype was seen only a few times. The chain joins TRBV5-1 to TRBJ2-4; maybe TRBD1 (5 bases). Germline CDR1 reads SGHRS; CDR2 reads YFSETQ. This CDR3 is built from 14 residues. The V and J ends lost 4 bases and 9 bases respectively, with 17 bases between them. For the CDR3, the DNA is TGCGCCAGCAGCCCCAGACAGCTCTCGGGCATTCAGTACTTC. As protein: CASSPRQLSGIQYF.

This clonotype was observed a few times. J is TRBJ2-5 and V is TRBV9; tentatively, D is TRBD1 or TRBD2 (6 bases each). The CDR3 has 15 amino acids. V lost 4 bases, J lost 2 bases, and 15 bases lay in between. The germline CDR1 and CDR2 sequences are SGDLS and YYNGEE. CDR3 sequence (DNA): TGTGCCAGCAGCTCCGGTCGAGGGGGGCAAGAGACCCAGTACTTC. It codes for CASSSGRGGQETQYF.

This chain connects TRBV12-3 or TRBV12-4 to TRBJ1-5, with D possibly TRBD1 on 6 matching bases. The CDR3 loop spans 14 amino acids. V was cut by 1 base and J by 6 bases, with 10 bases left in between. CDR3 bases: TGTGCCAGCAGTTTAGGGACAGACAGTCAGCCCCAGCATTTT. Translation: CASSLGTDSQPQHF.

The table lists this clonotype with a few counts. The CDR3, as DNA: TGTGCCAGCTCACCAAGTAAGGGGACTTACCAAGAGACCCAGTACTTC. Amino acids: CASSPSKGTYQETQYF. The genes are TRBV18 and TRBJ2-5, with D perhaps matching TRBD2 (6 bases). The V gene lost 2 bases and the J gene lost 0 bases, with 13 bases spanning the gap. CDR3 length: 16 residues. Germline V gives CDR1 KGHSH, CDR2 LQKENI.

This clonotype turned up a few times. The chain carries TRBV10-1 and TRBJ1-1, with 7 bases lining up with TRBD1. Germline trimming cut 6 bases from V and 0 bases from J; bases unmatched to any gene: 1. Germline V gene sequence: CDR1 WNHNN, CDR2 SYGVQD (reference sequence). CDR3 length: 13 amino acids. The CDR3 DNA sequence: TGCGCCAGCAGGGGACAGCTGAACACTGAAGCTTTCTTT. It specifies CASRGQLNTEAFF.

The V gene is TRBV6-4, the J gene TRBJ1-1; D is perhaps TRBD1 (5 bases). Germline values: CDR1 MRHNA, CDR2 SNTAGT. The CDR3 loop spans 15 amino acids. V was cut by 0 bases and J by 5 bases, with 13 bases left in between. The CDR3 DNA reads TGTGCCAGCAGTGACTCGGTAAGGGGAAGGACTGAAGCTTTCTTT. Its protein is CASSDSVRGRTEAFF.